The subject of this entry is one T cell receptor beta chain. Its target is not known. This sample is drawn from a study of blood T cells in healthy people across ages. The CDR3 consists of 15 residues. Germline assignment: CDR1 DFQATT and CDR2 SNEGSKA (reference sequence). V dropped 4 bases and J dropped 4; count of bases not matched to a gene: 6. Alongside a J-beta primer mix, a sample-barcoded 5' primer served in a second PCR lasting 7 to 11 cycles. The study obtained at least 2.5 million CDR3-containing paired-end reads from every sample. TCRdb processed the 5' RACE reads anew with MiXCR; each CDR3 protein has one entry. The sample has 1.5 million to 2 million distinct CDR3 sequences; about 28% are singletons. Individuals who donated were healthy Caucasians from Russia aged about 6 to 100. Isolation recovered at least 6.5 million PBMCs from every sample. Broader study findings: Long-lived and aged donors differed, with more naive CD4+ cells and higher diversity in the long-lived.

The chain combines TRBV20-1 with TRBJ2-3, with 12 bases matching TRBD2. Sequencing was performed on blood. This receptor was identified in a woman aged 25-40 years in good health. CDR3 in amino acids: CSATRLAGVADTQYF. As DNA, the CDR3 is TGCAGTGCTACGAGACTAGCGGGAGTGGCAGATACGCAGTATTTT.